The next 23 T cell receptor beta chains were all read from a single sample in a study of T cells after yellow fever vaccination. MiXCR was run by TCRdb on the 5' RACE reads, yielding one entry per CDR3 protein. Of under 95,000 distinct CDR3 sequences detected, approximately 7.3% appear once; the ten largest clones hold approximately 30%. The specimen was CD8+ T cells sorted from PBMCs, collected 10 days after the first yellow fever vaccination. Source of these receptors: a man between 18 and 29 years old who received the YFV17D yellow fever vaccine.

This clonotype was seen a few times. V usage is TRBV29-1 and J usage is TRBJ2-1, with D possibly TRBD1 on 5 matching bases. Deletions cut 4 bases from V and 3 bases from J, with 13 bases between. This CDR3 spans 14 amino acids. In germline, CDR1 is SQVTM, CDR2 ANQGSEA. The CDR3 region is CSVVTGRNYNEQFF. Here the CDR3 DNA reads TGCAGCGTTGTTACAGGTCGTAACTACAATGAGCAGTTCTTC.

In this sample, this clonotype turned up many times. This sequence joins TRBV4-1 and TRBJ2-7; D may be TRBD1 (6 bases). The V gene's germline CDR1 is MGHRA and CDR2 YSYEKL. The CDR3 spans 14 residues. The V end was cut by 3 bases, the J end by 2 bases, with 11 bases between. The CDR3, as DNA: TGCGCCAGCAGCCACTCGACAGGAACCTACGAGCAGTACTTC. Amino acids: CASSHSTGTYEQYF.

This chain uses TRBV4-3 with TRBJ2-1, with D possibly TRBD2 on 6 matching bases. The CDR3 runs 15 residues. V was shortened by 4 bases and J by 6 bases, with 16 bases between the two germline ends. Germline V gene data show CDR1 as LGHNA and CDR2 as YSLEER. The CDR3 region has the DNA TGCGCCAGCAGCCCGGTAGCGGACCATAGCAATGAGCAGTTCTTC. Its protein product is CASSPVADHSNEQFF.

This clonotype was seen at least ten times. The J gene is TRBJ2-5, the V gene TRBV20-1; 8 bases agree with TRBD1. V shed 6 bases, J shed 7 bases, and the junction held 16 bases outside the gene matches. The CDR3 has 15 residues. Per the germline V gene, CDR1 is DFQATT and CDR2 is SNEGSKA (reference sequence). The CDR3 DNA is TGCAGTGCAAATTCCCGGGACAGGCCCTTCAGGACCCAGTACTTC. It encodes CSANSRDRPFRTQYF.

This clonotype was seen many times. The V call is TRBV4-3, the J call TRBJ1-5; D gene ambiguous. The CDR3 contains 16 residues. The V gene lost 4 bases and the J gene lost 0 bases, with 13 bases spanning the gap. Germline lookup yields CDR1 LGHNA and CDR2 YSLEER. CDR3 in DNA: TGCGCCAGCAGCCCCTCGACCGAGAATAGCAATCAGCCCCAGCATTTT. Residues: CASSPSTENSNQPQHF.

This clonotype was recorded a few times. The V and J genes are TRBV1 and TRBJ2-3; the table's D call, TRBD2, was not checked against the DNA. TRBV1 is described as a pseudogene. This CDR3 region has 16 residues. CDR3 DNA: TGCACCAGCACCCCACAGACTAGCGGGGACACAGATACGCAGTATTTT. Encoded protein: CTSTPQTSGDTDTQYF.

This clonotype was seen just once. A much bigger clone sits one base away, suggesting this may be a read error. The chain links TRBV29-1 to TRBJ2-1; D remains unclear. The V end lost 8 bases, the J end lost 8 bases, and 13 bases lay between the germline ends. The germline V gene has CDR1 SQVTM and CDR2 ANQGSEA. The CDR3 runs to 11 residues. Here the CDR3 DNA reads TGCAGCACCCAGGCGTCCGATGAGCAGTTCTTC. Residues: CSTQASDEQFF.

In this sample, this clonotype turned up many times. This chain connects TRBV5-1 to TRBJ2-3; 12 nucleotides agree with TRBD2. The CDR3 extends over 15 amino acids. CDR1 is SGHRS and CDR2 is YFSETQ in the germline V gene. J gave up 3 bases and V 4 bases, and 3 bases lay outside the gene matches. The CDR3 DNA is TGCGCCAGCAGCCCCGGGACTAGCGGGACAGATACGCAGTATTTT. Residues: CASSPGTSGTDTQYF. The full variable domain, completed using reference TRBV5-1 and TRBJ2-3, is KAGVTQTPRYLIKTRGQQVTLSCSPISGHRSVSWYQQTPGQGLQFLFEYFSETQRNKGNFPGRFSGRQFSNSRSEMNVSTLELGDSALYLCASSPGTSGTDTQYFGPGTRLTVL.

This clonotype was recorded a few times. CDR3 sequence (DNA): TGTGCCAGCAGTTCCTGGACAGGGGAACAAGAGACCCAGTACTTC. Its translation: CASSSWTGEQETQYF. The chain joins TRBV28 to TRBJ2-5, with 9 bases fitting TRBD1. Germline V gene lookup returns CDR1 MDHEN and CDR2 SYDVKM. V lost 4 bases and J lost 2; bases outside the gene matches: 5. CDR3 length: 15 residues.

This clonotype was counted at least ten times. The chain joins TRBV29-1 to TRBJ2-1, with unresolved D. The germline V gene encodes CDR1 SQVTM and CDR2 ANQGSEA. The length of the CDR3 is 13 residues. V was clipped by 2 bases and J by 8 bases, with 13 bases between them. In DNA form, the CDR3 reads TGCAGCGTTGAAAAGCGAGTGAACGATGAGCAGTTCTTC. Protein sequence: CSVEKRVNDEQFF.

The chain joins TRBV7-9 to TRBJ2-2; no clear D. The CDR3 is made up of 12 amino acids. Germline values: CDR1 SEHNR, CDR2 FQNEAQ (reference sequence). V was trimmed by 5 bases and J by 4 bases, leaving 5 bases between them. CDR3 sequence reads: CASSLITGELFF. In nucleotides, the CDR3 is TGTGCCAGCAGCCTAATCACCGGGGAGCTGTTTTTT.

This clonotype came up many times. The chain combines TRBV29-1 with TRBJ2-5, with TRBD1 matching 10 bases. The CDR3 runs 14 residues. Trimming cost V 4 bases and J 1 base; bases outside gene matches: 3. The germline CDR1 and CDR2 sequences are SQVTM and ANQGSEA. The CDR3 DNA sequence: TGCAGCGTTGTTAGGACAGGGGGCCAAGAGACCCAGTACTTC. This codes for CSVVRTGGQETQYF.

This clonotype was seen only a few times. The chain links TRBV7-9 to TRBJ1-1; D unresolved. Trimming shortened V by 6 bases and J by 2 bases, and 13 bases separated the two germline ends. The CDR3 spans 14 residues. The germline CDR1 and CDR2 sequences are SEHNR and FQNEAQ (reference sequence). CDR3 nucleotide sequence: TGTGCCAGCAGGCCCGATGGGTCAAACACTGAAGCTTTCTTT. This codes for CASRPDGSNTEAFF.

Remarks on this clonotype: A much larger clone lies a single base off, so this may be a read error. V usage is TRBV12-3 or TRBV12-4 and J usage is TRBJ2-7; TRBD1 matches at 12 bases. The CDR3 is 16 residues long. V lost 8 bases, J lost 4 bases, and 12 bases stayed unmatched. The CDR3 here is CASVAQGQGAFYEQYF. The CDR3 DNA reads TGTGCCAGCGTGGCCCAGGGACAGGGGGCATTTTACGAGCAGTACTTC.

This clonotype was counted between two and nine times. The rearrangement uses TRBV5-4 and TRBJ1-1; D may be TRBD1 (6 bases). CDR3 length: 14 residues. Germline V gives CDR1 SGHNT, CDR2 YYREEE (reference sequence). Trimming cost V 0 bases and J 1 base, with 7 bases left between them. The CDR3 coding sequence is TGTGCCAGCAGCTTGGAGGACAGGAACACTGAAGCTTTCTTT. It encodes CASSLEDRNTEAFF.

This clonotype was picked up a small number of times. V usage is TRBV4-1 and J usage is TRBJ1-5; D is ambiguous. From germline, CDR1 is MGHRA and CDR2 YSYEKL. There are 14 residues in the CDR3. V was pared by 0 bases and J by 4 bases, with 7 bases between. The CDR3 nucleotides are TGCGCCAGCAGCCAAGATAGGGTAAATCAGCCCCAGCATTTT. As protein: CASSQDRVNQPQHF.

At least ten counts were recorded for this clonotype. V and J are TRBV5-1 and TRBJ1-6, with D possibly being TRBD1 (6 bases). CDR1 and CDR2 from the germline V gene are SGHRS and YFSETQ. This CDR3 region has 13 residues. Trimming left V 6 bases short and J 9 bases short, with 13 bases between. CDR3 sequence reads: CASTFGGRSPLHF. CDR3 nucleotide sequence: TGCGCCAGCACTTTTGGGGGGCGTTCACCCCTCCACTTT.

At least ten counts were recorded for this clonotype. The V and J genes are TRBV10-2 and TRBJ2-5; 7 bases agree with TRBD2. The V gene's germline CDR1 is WSHSY and CDR2 SAAADI. Trimming took 11 bases from V and 1 from J; bases not matched to a gene: 22. The CDR3 loop spans 18 amino acids. DNA of the CDR3: TGCGCCGCGAGGCGCTACCGAAGGGAGGGGCCCCCCCAAGAGACCCAGTACTTC. Translated, it gives CAARRYRREGPPQETQYF.

This clonotype was found a few times. The chain employs TRBV7-9 and TRBJ2-5; no definite D call. Trimming stripped 1 base from V and 5 bases from J, with 11 bases between. Germline V gene lookup returns CDR1 SEHNR and CDR2 FQNEAQ (reference sequence). The CDR3 contains 14 residues. In DNA, the CDR3 is TGTGCCAGCAGCTTAGGCACCTCTTGGGAGACCCAGTACTTC. Its translation is CASSLGTSWETQYF.

About this clonotype: A read error may explain this, as a much larger clone is one base away. V is TRBV20-1 and J is TRBJ2-5; D is uncertain. The germline CDR1 and CDR2 sequences are DFQATT and SNEGSKA (reference sequence). This CDR3 spans 13 amino acids. CDR3 sequence (DNA): TGCAGTGCTCCCCCATGGGCCCAAGAGGCCCAGTACTTC. Translated: CSAPPWAQEAQYF.

This clonotype was counted at least ten times. The J gene is TRBJ2-5, the V gene TRBV11-2; 14 bases align to TRBD2. Germline values: CDR1 SGHAT, CDR2 FQNNGV. CDR3 size: 17 residues. V was clipped by 2 bases and J by 0 bases; unmatched bases: 2. The CDR3 is CASSLMGLAGDQETQYF. The CDR3 DNA is TGTGCCAGCAGCTTAATGGGACTAGCGGGGGACCAAGAGACCCAGTACTTC.

This clonotype has at least ten counts. The chain recombines TRBV4-3 with TRBJ2-4, with D perhaps matching TRBD1 or TRBD2 (5 bases each). From germline, CDR1 is LGHNA and CDR2 YSLEER. This CDR3 spans 14 amino acids. Trimming removed 0 bases at V and 7 bases at J, with 10 bases between. For the CDR3, the DNA is TGCGCCAGCAGCCAAGACCGGGGCTTGAACATTCAGTACTTC. Amino acid sequence: CASSQDRGLNIQYF.

This clonotype has ten or more counts. The chain joins TRBV11-2 to TRBJ2-5; TRBD2 matches 11 bases. Trimming removed 5 bases from V and 4 bases from J; junction bases left unmatched: 3. Germline V gives CDR1 SGHAT, CDR2 FQNNGV. The CDR3 sequence is 14 residues long. CDR3 in amino acids: CASSTTSGGETQYF. CDR3 sequence (DNA): TGTGCCAGCAGCACTACTAGCGGGGGAGAGACCCAGTACTTC. Full variable domain (remainder filled in from reference TRBV11-2 and TRBJ2-5): EAGVAQSPRYKIIEKRQSVAFWCNPISGHATLYWYQQILGQGPKLLIQFQNNGVVDDSQLPKDRFSAERLKGVDSTLKIQPAKLEDSAVYLCASSTTSGGETQYFGPGTRLLVL.